This T cell receptor beta chain was retrieved from a study of identical twins. Study findings and constraints: High-abundance cord blood beta clonotypes had fewer insertions; memory repertoires showed none. Compared with unrelated sharing, twin-shared out-of-frame alpha sequences had more low-probability sequences.

Note on this clonotype: As yet, its antigen is unknown.

TCRdb processed the 5' RACE reads anew with MiXCR; each CDR3 protein has one entry. The profile covers a few hundred thousand distinct CDR3 sequences, with roughly 10% appearing a single time and around 7.1% taken by the ten largest. V lost 4 bases to trimming and J lost 2 bases; unmatched junction nucleotides: 8. Germline CDR1 reads LGHDT; CDR2 reads YNNKEL (reference sequence). CDR3 size: 19 residues. This sample was shared with a second study, whose subject was yellow fever vaccine responses in identical twins. That report adds: Reportedly, twins' vaccine T cell responses looked partly convergent and partly personalized.

The sequencing sample was made of CD8+ T cells sorted from blood. The sequence was obtained from a young woman in good health. The chain is built from TRBV3-1 and TRBJ2-6; 13 nucleotides align to TRBD2. Here the CDR3 DNA reads TGTGCCAGCAGCCCTCGGACTAGCGGGAGACTTGCTGGGGCCAACGTCCTGACTTTC. Encoded protein: CASSPRTSGRLAGANVLTF.